A selection of T cell receptor beta chains follows, all from one sample in a study of siplizumab effects on memory and regulatory T cells. Libraries were prepared by immunoSEQ multiplex PCR; TCRdb keeps only in-frame clonotypes and omits some of them. The sample yields 100,000 to 110,000 clones, about 95% seen once. The sample comprised non-Treg CD4+ T cells sorted from blood. Source of these receptors: a human donor in good health. Each CDR3 is given with its conserved first and last residue. D genes are given only for firm matches. Clone size is given for some rows only: seen once, a few or many times, or a class if the clone is expanded.

V,size,J,D,DNA,CDR3
TRBV12-5,-,TRBJ1-6,-,TGTGCTAGTGGTTTCGACAGTGAGAATTCACCCCTCCACTTT,CASGFDSENSPLHF
TRBV28,-,TRBJ2-1,TRBD2,TGTGCCAGCACCACGCCCTCGGGGGGAGGCTACAATGAGCAGTTCTTC,CASTTPSGGGYNEQFF
TRBV14,-,TRBJ1-3,-,TGTGCCAGCAGCCAAGCCCCAAACACCATATATTTT,CASSQAPNTIYF
TRBV30,-,TRBJ2-7,TRBD2,TGTGCCTGGAGGTTGGCGGGAGCAACGGGCGAGCAGTACTTC,CAWRLAGATGEQYF
TRBV5-1,-,TRBJ2-7,-,TGCGCCAGCAGCTCTTCCCGACTGTTTTTATACGAGCAGTACTTC,CASSSSRLFLYEQYF
TRBV11-2,-,TRBJ2-7,TRBD2,TGTGCCAGCAGCTTACGACTAGCGGGAGGGTCCTACGAGCAGTACTTC,CASSLRLAGGSYEQYF
TRBV19,once,TRBJ1-5,TRBD1,TGTGCCAGTAGTATCGGGACAGGCCAATATAGCAATCAGCCCCAGCATTTT,CASSIGTGQYSNQPQHF
TRBV11-2,-,TRBJ1-1,-,TGTGCCAGCAGCTTAGTAGGATCCCGCGACACTGAAGCTTTCTTT,CASSLVGSRDTEAFF
TRBV5-1,-,TRBJ1-6,TRBD1,TGCGCCAGCAGCGCGGGACAGCCATCTAATTCACCCCTCCACTTT,CASSAGQPSNSPLHF
TRBV5-4,-,TRBJ1-2,-,TGTGCCAGCAGCTTGATACAGGGTGGCTACACCTTC,CASSLIQGGYTF
TRBV6-1,-,TRBJ2-3,TRBD2,TGTGCCAGCAGTGAAAGGACTAGCGGCACAGATACGCAGTATTTT,CASSERTSGTDTQYF
TRBV12-5,-,TRBJ1-1,-,TGTGCTAGTGGTTTGGCCGTATCGGCTGAAGCTTTCTTT,CASGLAVSAEAFF
TRBV10-1,-,TRBJ1-2,-,TGCGCCAGCAGCTCGGACCTGTTATTCTATGGCTACACCTTC,CASSSDLLFYGYTF
TRBV19,-,TRBJ2-3,-,TGTGCCAGTAGTACCTTTGCCCGGGGCACAGATACGCAGTATTTT,CASSTFARGTDTQYF
TRBV29-1,-,TRBJ2-1,TRBD2,TGCAGCGTACAACTCGGGGACTACGTTTATAATGAGCAGTTCTTC,CSVQLGDYVYNEQFF
TRBV6-6,few,TRBJ2-5,TRBD2,TGTGCCAGCAGTCCAACCTCCCGGGGGGGGAGGGAGACCCAGTACTTC,CASSPTSRGGRETQYF
TRBV14,-,TRBJ1-2,TRBD1,TGTGCCAGCAGCCAAGTTCGACAGGGAGTTAACTATGGCTACACCTTC,CASSQVRQGVNYGYTF
TRBV10-2,-,TRBJ2-7,-,TGCGCCAGCACTTTAGCCTACGAGCAGTACTTC,CASTLAYEQYF
TRBV5-1,-,TRBJ2-1,TRBD2,TGCGCCAGCAGTAGCGGGAGCTCCTACAATGAGCAGTTCTTC,CASSSGSSYNEQFF
TRBV11-2,-,TRBJ1-5,-,TGTGCCAGCAGCTTCGACGGCAGACAAAATCAGCCCCAGCATTTT,CASSFDGRQNQPQHF
TRBV30,-,TRBJ1-2,TRBD1,TGTGCCTGCAAAGCGGGACAGGGGGCGAGGTATGGCTACACCTTC,CACKAGQGARYGYTF
TRBV15,-,TRBJ1-1,-,TGTGCCACCAGCGGGCGGAGCCCTATGAACACTGAAGCTTTCTTT,CATSGRSPMNTEAFF
TRBV28,-,TRBJ1-1,TRBD1,TGTGCCAGCAGTTCACAGGGGGCCACGGGTGAAGCTTTCTTT,CASSSQGATGEAFF
TRBV25-1,-,TRBJ2-1,-,TGTGCCAGCATGCAGTACTCCTACAATGAGCAGTTCTTC,CASMQYSYNEQFF
TRBV18,-,TRBJ2-5,-,TGTGCCAGCTCACCACTTACAGGGATCCAAGAGACCCAGTACTTC,CASSPLTGIQETQYF
TRBV13,-,TRBJ1-1,-,TGTGCCAGCGCATACCGGGACGGTAAGGCTTTCTTT,CASAYRDGKAFF
TRBV19,-,TRBJ2-7,TRBD1,TGTGCCAGTAGTATCCGGGACAGGGAAAGCGAGCAGTACTTC,CASSIRDRESEQYF
TRBV18,-,TRBJ2-1,TRBD2,TGTGCCAGCTCACTAGCGGGAGGGCCAACCCCCCGTTATGAGCAGTTCTTC,CASSLAGGPTPRYEQFF
TRBV28,-,TRBJ2-7,TRBD1,TGTGCCAGCAGTTCGGGACAGGGAAGCTCCTACGAGCAGTACTTC,CASSSGQGSSYEQYF
TRBV30,-,TRBJ2-5,-,TGTGCCTGGAGTAAGGAATCGGGAGAGACCCAGTACTTC,CAWSKESGETQYF
TRBV6-5,-,TRBJ1-5,-,TGTGCCAGCAGAGACAGCTTTAATAGCAATCAGCCCCAGCATTTT,CASRDSFNSNQPQHF
TRBV11-3,-,TRBJ2-1,-,TGTGCCAGCAGCCCGCGGACAGGAGGGGGCTACAATGAGCAGTTCTTC,CASSPRTGGGYNEQFF
TRBV2,-,TRBJ2-3,-,TGTGCCAGCAGTGCAAACGGGATCAGCACAGATACGCAGTATTTT,CASSANGISTDTQYF
TRBV19,-,TRBJ1-5,TRBD1,TGTGCCAGTAGTCGAACCCTCCTGACAGGGAATAAGAATCAGCCCCAGCATTTT,CASSRTLLTGNKNQPQHF
TRBV5-1,-,TRBJ1-4,-,TGCGCCAGCAGCTTGGGGGATGCGGATGAAAAACTGTTTTTT,CASSLGDADEKLFF
TRBV5-8,-,TRBJ1-1,-,TGTGCCAGCAGCTTGGAGAGGAACACTGAAGCTTTCTTT,CASSLERNTEAFF
TRBV19,-,TRBJ2-7,-,TGTGCCAGTAGTATTACCACCAGGACCCCGGGCGAGCAGTACTTC,CASSITTRTPGEQYF
TRBV2,-,TRBJ2-3,-,TGTGCCAGCAGTAGTGTATTCCGCACAGATACGCAGTATTTT,CASSSVFRTDTQYF
TRBV18,-,TRBJ2-3,TRBD1,TGTGCCAGCTCTGGGAGACAGGGGGCGGTTACAGATACGCAGTATTTT,CASSGRQGAVTDTQYF
TRBV19,-,TRBJ1-4,TRBD1,TGTGCCAGTAGCCTGGACAGGGGCGAAAAACTGTTTTTT,CASSLDRGEKLFF
TRBV28,-,TRBJ1-1,-,TGTGCCAGCAGTTTAGTTGAGGGATTTGCCTTCTTT,CASSLVEGFAFF
TRBV18,-,TRBJ2-3,-,TGTGCCAGCACCCAAGAGGGGGATACGCAGTATTTT,CASTQEGDTQYF
TRBV2,-,TRBJ1-1,TRBD1,TGTGCCAGCAGTGAATCCGGGACAGGAATGATGAACACTGAAGCTTTCTTT,CASSESGTGMMNTEAFF
TRBV29-1,-,TRBJ2-5,TRBD2,TGCAGCACCCGATTAGCGGGAGGGCCGGAGACCCAGTACTTC,CSTRLAGGPETQYF
TRBV12-1,-,TRBJ1-2,-,TGTGCCAGCAGCTTTTCGCCGGGACAGGAGATTAACTATGGCTACACCTTC,CASSFSPGQEINYGYTF
TRBV7-8,-,TRBJ2-7,-,TGTGCCAGCAGCTTAGACGTCGGGACTTTCTACGAGCAGTACTTC,CASSLDVGTFYEQYF
TRBV7-2,-,TRBJ2-5,TRBD2,TGTGCCAGCAGCTCGGGACTAGCCGCAGAGACCCAGTACTTC,CASSSGLAAETQYF
TRBV5-8,-,TRBJ2-4,-,TGTGCCAGCAGCTTGCCGGGCATAGGCAAAAACATTCAGTACTTC,CASSLPGIGKNIQYF
TRBV5-1,once,TRBJ2-7,TRBD1,TGCGCCAGCAGCCAGGGGGCAGGACAGGGGATTGGTGAGCAGTACTTC,CASSQGAGQGIGEQYF
TRBV7-9,-,TRBJ1-4,-,TGTGCCAGCAGCTTAAATACGGCCCCGCGAGAAAAACTGTTTTTT,CASSLNTAPREKLFF
TRBV25-1,-,TRBJ2-2,-,TGTGCCAGCAGTGGCCAGGTTAACACCGGGGAGCTGTTTTTT,CASSGQVNTGELFF
TRBV7-9,-,TRBJ1-2,TRBD1,TGTGCCAGCAGCTTATATACGGGACAGGGGTTTGGCTACACCTTC,CASSLYTGQGFGYTF
TRBV19,-,TRBJ2-1,TRBD1,TGTGCCAGTAGTATATTGAGACAGGGCTCTCTAGATGAGCAGTTCTTC,CASSILRQGSLDEQFF
TRBV6-6,-,TRBJ1-5,-,TGTGCCAGCAGTTACTTGGGGGCAGGCAATCAGCCCCAGCATTTT,CASSYLGAGNQPQHF
TRBV13,-,TRBJ2-5,-,TGTGCCAGCAGCTTAGCCCGGTGGGACCAAGAGACCCAGTACTTC,CASSLARWDQETQYF
TRBV7-8,-,TRBJ2-5,TRBD2,TGTGCCAGCAGCTTAGGGCTAGCGGAGCAAGAGACCCAGTACTTC,CASSLGLAEQETQYF